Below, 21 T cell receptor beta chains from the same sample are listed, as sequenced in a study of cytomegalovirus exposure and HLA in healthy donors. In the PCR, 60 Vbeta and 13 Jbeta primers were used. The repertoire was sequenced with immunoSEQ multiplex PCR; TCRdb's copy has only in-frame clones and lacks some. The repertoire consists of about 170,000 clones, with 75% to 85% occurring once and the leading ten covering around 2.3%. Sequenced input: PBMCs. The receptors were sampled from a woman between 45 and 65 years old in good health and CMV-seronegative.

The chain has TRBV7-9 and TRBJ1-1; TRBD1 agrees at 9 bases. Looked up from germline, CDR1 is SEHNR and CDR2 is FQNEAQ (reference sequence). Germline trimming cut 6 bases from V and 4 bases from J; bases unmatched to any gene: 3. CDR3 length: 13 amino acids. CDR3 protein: CASRRGQGTEAFF. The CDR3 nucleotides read TGTGCCAGCAGGCGGGGACAGGGCACTGAAGCTTTCTTT. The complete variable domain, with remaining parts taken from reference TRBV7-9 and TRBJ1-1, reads DTGVSQNPRHKITKRGQNVTFRCDPISEHNRLYWYRQTLGQGPEFLTYFQNEAQLEKSRLLSDRFSAERPKGSFSTLEIQRTEQGDSAMYLCASRRGQGTEAFFGQGTRLTVV.

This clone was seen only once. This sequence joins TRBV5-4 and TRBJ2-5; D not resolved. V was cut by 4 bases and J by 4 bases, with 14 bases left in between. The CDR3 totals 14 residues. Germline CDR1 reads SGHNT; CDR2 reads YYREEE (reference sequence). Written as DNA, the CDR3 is TGTGCCAGCAGCCCGAATCCCATACTAGAGACCCAGTACTTC. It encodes CASSPNPILETQYF.

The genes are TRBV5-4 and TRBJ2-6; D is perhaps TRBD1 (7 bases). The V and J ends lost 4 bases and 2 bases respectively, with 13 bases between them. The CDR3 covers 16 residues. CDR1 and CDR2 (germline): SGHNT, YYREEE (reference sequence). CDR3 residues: CASSQSGGTGANVLTF. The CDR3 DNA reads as TGTGCCAGCAGCCAGTCAGGGGGGACTGGGGCCAACGTCCTGACTTTC. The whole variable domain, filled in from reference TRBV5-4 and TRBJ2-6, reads ETGVTQSPTHLIKTRGQQVTLRCSSQSGHNTVSWYQQALGQGPQFIFQYYREEENGRGNFPPRFSGLQFPNYSSELNVNALELDDSALYLCASSQSGGTGANVLTFGAGSRLTVL.

The CDR3 bases are TGTGCCATCAGTGACCCTACTCGGACAGGGAACACCGGGGAGCTGTTTTTT. This sequence encodes CAISDPTRTGNTGELFF. V is TRBV10-3 and J is TRBJ2-2; 7 nucleotides match TRBD1. The CDR3 totals 17 residues. Germline values: CDR1 ENHRY, CDR2 SYGVKD. The J segment lost 1 base and the V segment lost 3 bases, leaving 8 bases of the junction unmatched.

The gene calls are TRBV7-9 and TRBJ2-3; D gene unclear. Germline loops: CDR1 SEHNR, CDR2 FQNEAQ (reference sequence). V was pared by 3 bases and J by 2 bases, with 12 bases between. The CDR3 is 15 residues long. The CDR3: CASSFYSSNTDTQYF. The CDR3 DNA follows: TGTGCCAGCAGCTTTTACAGCTCAAACACAGATACGCAGTATTTT.

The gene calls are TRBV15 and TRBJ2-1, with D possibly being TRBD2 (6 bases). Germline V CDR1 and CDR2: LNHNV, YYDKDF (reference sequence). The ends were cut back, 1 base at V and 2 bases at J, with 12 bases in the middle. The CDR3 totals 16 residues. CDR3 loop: CATSRGFGGAYNEQFF. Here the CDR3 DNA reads TGTGCCACCAGCAGAGGTTTTGGCGGGGCCTACAATGAGCAGTTCTTC.

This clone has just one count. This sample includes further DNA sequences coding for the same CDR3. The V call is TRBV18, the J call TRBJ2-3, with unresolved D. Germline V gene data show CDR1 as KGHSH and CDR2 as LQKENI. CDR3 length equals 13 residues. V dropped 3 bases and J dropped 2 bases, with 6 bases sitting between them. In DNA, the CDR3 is TGTGCCAGCTCACCGCAGTCCACAGATACGCAGTATTTT. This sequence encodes CASSPQSTDTQYF.

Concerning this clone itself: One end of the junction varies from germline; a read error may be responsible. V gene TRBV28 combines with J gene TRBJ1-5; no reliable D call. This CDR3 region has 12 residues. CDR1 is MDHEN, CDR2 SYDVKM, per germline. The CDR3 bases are TGTGCCAGCAGTTCCCGCGGTCAGCCCCAGAATTTT. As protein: CASSSRGQPQNF.

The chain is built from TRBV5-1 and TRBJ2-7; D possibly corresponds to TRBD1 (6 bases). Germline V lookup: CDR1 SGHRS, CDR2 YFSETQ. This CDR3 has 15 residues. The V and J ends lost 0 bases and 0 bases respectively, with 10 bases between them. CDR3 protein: CASSLVGGPSYEQYF. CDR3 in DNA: TGCGCCAGCAGCTTGGTAGGGGGTCCCTCCTACGAGCAGTACTTC.

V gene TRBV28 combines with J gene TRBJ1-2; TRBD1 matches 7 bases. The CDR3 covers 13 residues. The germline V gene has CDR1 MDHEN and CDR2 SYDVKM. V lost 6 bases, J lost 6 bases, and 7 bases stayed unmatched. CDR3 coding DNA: TGTGCCAGCAGGGGCCAGACAGGGAATGGCTACACCTTC. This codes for CASRGQTGNGYTF.

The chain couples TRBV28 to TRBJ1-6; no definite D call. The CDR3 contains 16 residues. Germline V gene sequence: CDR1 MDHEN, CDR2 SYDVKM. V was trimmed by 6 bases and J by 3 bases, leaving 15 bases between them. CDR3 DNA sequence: TGTGCCAGCAGGTCGGGGTTAGAGGTCTATAATTCACCCCTCCACTTT. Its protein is CASRSGLEVYNSPLHF.

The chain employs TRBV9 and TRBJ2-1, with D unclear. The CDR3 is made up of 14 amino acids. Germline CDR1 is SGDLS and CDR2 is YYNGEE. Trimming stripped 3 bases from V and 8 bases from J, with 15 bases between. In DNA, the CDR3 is TGTGCCAGCAGCGCCCAGACGTCCGGGTATGAGCAGTTCTTC. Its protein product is CASSAQTSGYEQFF.

Here the CDR3 DNA reads TGTGCCGCTCAGAAGACAGTTACTTATGGCTACACCTTC. This codes for CAAQKTVTYGYTF. The rearrangement uses TRBV28 and TRBJ1-2; a weak D match, TRBD1 (5 bases). CDR1 is MDHEN and CDR2 is SYDVKM in the germline V gene. The CDR3 runs to 13 residues. V lost 11 bases, J lost 5 bases, and 18 bases lay in between.

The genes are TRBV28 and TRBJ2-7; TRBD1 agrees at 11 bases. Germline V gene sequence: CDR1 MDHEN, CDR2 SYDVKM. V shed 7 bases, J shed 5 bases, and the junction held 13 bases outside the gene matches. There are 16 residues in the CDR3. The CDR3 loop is CASTRMLQDRGHEQYF. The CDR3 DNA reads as TGTGCCAGCACTAGAATGTTACAGGACAGGGGGCACGAGCAGTACTTC.

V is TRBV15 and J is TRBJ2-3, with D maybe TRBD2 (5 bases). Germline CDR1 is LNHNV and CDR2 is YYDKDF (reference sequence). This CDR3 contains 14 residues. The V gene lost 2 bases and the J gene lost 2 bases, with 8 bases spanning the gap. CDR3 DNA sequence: TGTGCCACCAGCAGACCCGGGGTCACAGATACGCAGTATTTT. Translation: CATSRPGVTDTQYF.

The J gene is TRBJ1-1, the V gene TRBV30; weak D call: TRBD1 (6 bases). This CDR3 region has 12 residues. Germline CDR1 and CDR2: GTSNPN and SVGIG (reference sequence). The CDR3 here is CALDRTNTEAFF. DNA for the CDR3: TGTGCATTGGACAGAACGAACACTGAAGCTTTCTTT.

The CDR3 loop is CASSRDNSYEQYF. CDR3 nucleotide sequence: TGTGCCAGCAGCCGGGACAACTCCTACGAGCAGTACTTC. The chain joins TRBV7-9 to TRBJ2-7; tentatively, D is TRBD1 (6 bases). Germline CDR1 SEHNR, CDR2 FQNEAQ (reference sequence). V lost 5 bases, J lost 0 bases, and 8 bases lay in between. The CDR3 extends over 13 amino acids.

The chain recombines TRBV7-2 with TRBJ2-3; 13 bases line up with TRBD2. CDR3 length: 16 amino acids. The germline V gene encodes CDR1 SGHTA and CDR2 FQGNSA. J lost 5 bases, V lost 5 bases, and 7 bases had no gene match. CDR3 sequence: CASSVKLAGGLDTQYF. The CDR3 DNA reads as TGTGCCAGCAGCGTTAAACTAGCGGGAGGGTTAGATACGCAGTATTTT.

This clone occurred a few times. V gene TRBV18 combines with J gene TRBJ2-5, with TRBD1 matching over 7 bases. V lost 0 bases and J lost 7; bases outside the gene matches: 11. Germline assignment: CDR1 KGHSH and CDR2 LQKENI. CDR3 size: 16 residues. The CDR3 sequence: CASSPPARGSLGTQYF. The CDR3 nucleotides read TGTGCCAGCTCACCACCGGCCAGGGGGTCCCTGGGGACCCAGTACTTC. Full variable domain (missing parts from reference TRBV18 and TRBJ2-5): NAGVMQNPRHLVRRRGQEARLRCSPMKGHSHVYWYRQLPEEGLKFMVYLQKENIIDESGMPKERFSAEFPKEGPSILRIQQVVRGDSAAYFCASSPPARGSLGTQYFGPGTRLLVL.

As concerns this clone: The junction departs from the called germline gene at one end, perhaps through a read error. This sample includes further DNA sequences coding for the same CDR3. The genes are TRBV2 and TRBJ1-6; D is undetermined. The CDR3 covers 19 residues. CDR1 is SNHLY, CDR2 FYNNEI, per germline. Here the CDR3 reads CASSERRFRRSSYNSPLHF. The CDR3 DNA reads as TGTGCCAGCAGTGAAAGAAGATTCCGCCGGAGCTCCTATAATTCCCCCCTCCACTTT. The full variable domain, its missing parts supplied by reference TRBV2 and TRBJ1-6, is EPEVTQTPSHQVTQMGQEVILRCVPISNHLYFYWYRQILGQKVEFLVSFYNNEISEKSEIFDDQFSVERPDGSNFTLKIRSTKLEDSAMYFCASSERRFRRSSYNSPLHFGNGTRLTVT.

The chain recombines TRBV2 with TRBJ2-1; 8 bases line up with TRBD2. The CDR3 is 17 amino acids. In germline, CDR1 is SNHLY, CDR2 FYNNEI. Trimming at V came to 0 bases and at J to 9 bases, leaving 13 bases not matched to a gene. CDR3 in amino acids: CASSEALLAAAGGEQFF. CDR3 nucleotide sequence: TGTGCCAGCAGTGAAGCCCTCCTGGCGGCGGCGGGGGGTGAGCAGTTCTTC.